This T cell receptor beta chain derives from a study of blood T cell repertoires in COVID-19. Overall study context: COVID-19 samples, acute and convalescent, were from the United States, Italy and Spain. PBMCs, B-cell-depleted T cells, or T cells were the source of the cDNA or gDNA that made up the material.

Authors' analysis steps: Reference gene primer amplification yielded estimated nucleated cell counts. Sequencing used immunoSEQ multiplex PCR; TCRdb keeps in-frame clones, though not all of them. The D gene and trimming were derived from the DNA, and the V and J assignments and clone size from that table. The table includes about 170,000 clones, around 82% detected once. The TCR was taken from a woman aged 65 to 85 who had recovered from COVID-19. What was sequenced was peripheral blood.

This chain's CDR3 is CASSDPFSGQETQYF. The CDR3 DNA is TGTGCCAGCAGTGACCCCTTTAGCGGACAAGAGACCCAGTACTTC. The V call is TRBV6-1, the J call TRBJ2-5; perhaps TRBD2 as D (6 bases). CDR3 length: 15 amino acids. Trimming took 3 bases from V and 2 from J, leaving 13 bases between them. CDR1 is MNHNS, CDR2 SASEGT, per germline.